The text below deals with one T cell receptor (beta chain). This specimen belongs to a study of Ad26.COV2.S vaccination and SARS-CoV-2 variants. The repertoire was sequenced with immunoSEQ multiplex PCR; TCRdb's copy has only in-frame clones and lacks some. The profile shows some 340,000 clones, over 80% of them singletons. This CDR3 has 15 residues. Trimming removed 3 bases at V and 0 bases at J, with 12 bases between. CDR1 is MNHNS and CDR2 is SASEGT in the germline V gene. Regarding treatment: roughly 19 received Ad26.COV2.S at low or high dose, single or two shots; about 5 received placebo; per-sample allocation not given. Day 63 after the first vaccine or placebo injection was the time point for sampling.

Specimen: peripheral blood, collected in a trial of Ad26.COV2.S vaccine versus placebo. The chain combines TRBV6-1 with TRBJ2-7; possible D gene TRBD2, 6 bases. The TCR originated in a person between 18 and 59 years old who received the Ad26.COV2.S COVID-19 vaccine or a placebo. In DNA form, the CDR3 reads TGTGCCAGCAGTGAGGCTAGCGATAGCTCCTACGAGCAGTACTTC. Translated, it gives CASSEASDSSYEQYF.